This is a list of T cell receptor beta chains from one sample in a study of T-cell memory formation after mild COVID-19. TCRdb itself ran the 5' RACE reads through MiXCR, one entry per CDR3 protein. The sample has about 270,000 distinct CDR3 sequences; about a sixth are singletons. The sequencing sample was made of PBMCs or a T cell subset sorted from them (not recorded which). Receptor source: a young man who had mild COVID-19 (a few samples of this study predate the infection). Cell type and time point are not known. Each CDR3 is given with its conserved first and last residue. D genes are given only for firm matches. Clone size, where shown, is once, few, many, or a class for clones that have expanded.

j_gene: TRBJ2-3; v_gene: TRBV6-6; d_gene: NA; abundance: few; CDR3aa: CASSWAGTSTDTQYF; CDR3nt: TGTGCCAGCAGTTGGGCAGGCACCAGCACAGATACGCAGTATTTT
j_gene: TRBJ2-2; v_gene: TRBV28; d_gene: NA; abundance: few; CDR3aa: CASSGDIGENTGELFF; CDR3nt: TGTGCCAGCAGTGGGGACATCGGGGAGAACACCGGGGAGCTGTTTTTT
j_gene: TRBJ2-7; v_gene: TRBV5-6; d_gene: NA; abundance: few; CDR3aa: CASSLKDRNEQYF; CDR3nt: TGTGCCAGCAGCCTGAAAGACCGCAACGAGCAGTACTTC
j_gene: TRBJ2-1; v_gene: TRBV4-3; d_gene: NA; abundance: NA; CDR3aa: CASSQDLTGGEQFF; CDR3nt: TGCGCCAGCAGCCAAGATCTTACTGGAGGAGAGCAGTTCTTC
j_gene: TRBJ2-2; v_gene: TRBV12-3/TRBV12-4; d_gene: NA; abundance: few; CDR3aa: CASSPGHRLGELFF; CDR3nt: TGTGCCAGCAGTCCCGGACATCGACTCGGGGAGCTGTTTTTT
j_gene: TRBJ2-5; v_gene: TRBV27; d_gene: TRBD2; abundance: NA; CDR3aa: CASSPEWGGQETQYF; CDR3nt: TGTGCCAGCAGTCCAGAGTGGGGGGGTCAAGAGACCCAGTACTTC
j_gene: TRBJ2-7; v_gene: TRBV4-1; d_gene: NA; abundance: few; CDR3aa: CASSQERVRFEQYF; CDR3nt: TGCGCCAGCAGCCAAGAACGGGTGCGCTTCGAGCAGTACTTC
j_gene: TRBJ2-3; v_gene: TRBV29-1; d_gene: NA; abundance: few; CDR3aa: CSVGVLGAKDTQYF; CDR3nt: TGCAGCGTTGGGGTATTGGGGGCTAAAGATACGCAGTATTTT
j_gene: TRBJ2-5; v_gene: TRBV5-5; d_gene: NA; abundance: few; CDR3aa: CASTTTTYQETQYF; CDR3nt: TGTGCCAGCACCACGACTACTTATCAAGAGACCCAGTACTTC
j_gene: TRBJ1-6; v_gene: TRBV6-5; d_gene: NA; abundance: NA; CDR3aa: CASSYSGSSYNSPLHF; CDR3nt: TGTGCCAGCAGTTACTCAGGGAGCTCCTATAATTCACCCCTCCACTTT
j_gene: TRBJ2-1; v_gene: TRBV15; d_gene: NA; abundance: NA; CDR3aa: CATSRTDYHNEQFF; CDR3nt: TGTGCCACCAGCAGGACGGACTACCACAATGAGCAGTTCTTC
j_gene: TRBJ1-2; v_gene: TRBV12-3/TRBV12-4; d_gene: TRBD1; abundance: many; CDR3aa: CASSLNDRVEGYTF; CDR3nt: TGTGCCAGCAGTTTAAATGACAGGGTGGAGGGCTACACCTTC
j_gene: TRBJ1-1; v_gene: TRBV6-6; d_gene: NA; abundance: few; CDR3aa: CASRRVGMGSEAFF; CDR3nt: TGTGCCAGCAGGAGAGTCGGGATGGGCTCTGAAGCTTTCTTT
j_gene: TRBJ1-4; v_gene: TRBV15; d_gene: NA; abundance: few; CDR3aa: CATSRDGGRTNEKLFF; CDR3nt: TGTGCCACCAGCAGAGATGGGGGCAGAACTAATGAAAAACTGTTTTTT
j_gene: TRBJ2-7; v_gene: TRBV5-1; d_gene: TRBD2; abundance: NA; CDR3aa: CASSPGLGSYEQYF; CDR3nt: TGCGCCAGCAGCCCGGGACTAGGGAGCTACGAGCAGTACTTC
j_gene: TRBJ2-5; v_gene: TRBV9; d_gene: TRBD1; abundance: many; CDR3aa: CASSPGTGRETQYF; CDR3nt: TGTGCCAGCAGCCCGGGGACAGGGCGAGAGACCCAGTACTTC
j_gene: TRBJ2-1; v_gene: TRBV7-9; d_gene: NA; abundance: NA; CDR3aa: CASSLGSGTSFF; CDR3nt: TGTGCCAGCAGCTTAGGGTCGGGTACCTCGTTCTTC
j_gene: TRBJ1-1; v_gene: TRBV12-3/TRBV12-4; d_gene: NA; abundance: few; CDR3aa: CASSTYLGAFF; CDR3nt: TGTGCCAGCAGTACATACCTTGGGGCTTTCTTT
j_gene: TRBJ2-5; v_gene: TRBV10-3; d_gene: TRBD1; abundance: NA; CDR3aa: CAIRGDSQETQYF; CDR3nt: TGTGCCATCAGAGGGGACAGCCAAGAGACCCAGTACTTC
j_gene: TRBJ1-1; v_gene: TRBV29-1; d_gene: TRBD1; abundance: many; CDR3aa: CSVWTGWMNTEAFF; CDR3nt: TGCAGCGTCTGGACAGGGTGGATGAACACTGAAGCTTTCTTT
j_gene: TRBJ2-3; v_gene: TRBV12-3/TRBV12-4; d_gene: TRBD1; abundance: NA; CDR3aa: CASVTGGKDTQYF; CDR3nt: TGTGCCAGCGTAACAGGGGGCAAAGATACGCAGTATTTT
j_gene: TRBJ2-7; v_gene: TRBV27; d_gene: NA; abundance: NA; CDR3aa: CASRGLSDEQYF; CDR3nt: TGTGCCAGCAGGGGACTTTCAGACGAGCAGTACTTC
j_gene: TRBJ2-1; v_gene: TRBV20-1; d_gene: TRBD1; abundance: NA; CDR3aa: CSARDPRQGYNEQFF; CDR3nt: TGCAGTGCTAGAGATCCGAGACAGGGCTACAATGAGCAGTTCTTC
j_gene: TRBJ2-7; v_gene: TRBV6-6; d_gene: TRBD1; abundance: NA; CDR3aa: CATRDRTTYEQYF; CDR3nt: TGTGCCACTCGGGACAGGACCACCTACGAGCAGTACTTC
j_gene: TRBJ2-3; v_gene: TRBV7-3; d_gene: NA; abundance: NA; CDR3aa: CASSLLGTASTDTQYF; CDR3nt: TGTGCCAGCAGCTTATTAGGGACGGCTAGCACAGATACGCAGTATTTT
j_gene: TRBJ1-1; v_gene: TRBV20-1; d_gene: TRBD1; abundance: NA; CDR3aa: CSAIPGQGTTEAFF; CDR3nt: TGCAGTGCTATCCCGGGACAGGGGACCACTGAAGCTTTCTTT
j_gene: TRBJ2-3; v_gene: TRBV4-3; d_gene: TRBD1; abundance: NA; CDR3aa: CASSQAGTGESDTQYF; CDR3nt: TGCGCCAGCAGCCAAGCCGGGACAGGGGAGTCAGATACGCAGTATTTT
j_gene: TRBJ1-2; v_gene: TRBV4-2; d_gene: NA; abundance: few; CDR3aa: CASSRLQGDRGYTF; CDR3nt: TGTGCCAGCAGCCGTCTACAGGGTGATAGAGGCTACACCTTC
j_gene: TRBJ1-2; v_gene: TRBV7-9; d_gene: NA; abundance: few; CDR3aa: CASSPPVNYGYTF; CDR3nt: TGTGCCAGCAGTCCTCCCGTTAACTATGGCTACACCTTC
j_gene: TRBJ1-3; v_gene: TRBV5-1; d_gene: NA; abundance: NA; CDR3aa: CASSDSISGNTIYF; CDR3nt: TGCGCCAGCAGCGACAGCATCTCTGGAAACACCATATATTTT
j_gene: TRBJ1-1; v_gene: TRBV7-3; d_gene: NA; abundance: NA; CDR3aa: CASSWTTDTEAFF; CDR3nt: TGTGCCAGCAGCTGGACTACCGACACTGAAGCTTTCTTT
j_gene: TRBJ2-3; v_gene: TRBV6-2/TRBV6-3; d_gene: TRBD2; abundance: NA; CDR3aa: CDSGSTSGTDTQYF; CDR3nt: TGTGACAGCGGATCGACTAGCGGCACAGATACGCAGTATTTT
j_gene: TRBJ1-1; v_gene: TRBV12-3/TRBV12-4; d_gene: NA; abundance: NA; CDR3aa: CASSLTDMNTEAFF; CDR3nt: TGTGCCAGCAGTCTGACGGACATGAACACTGAAGCTTTCTTT
j_gene: TRBJ2-1; v_gene: TRBV28; d_gene: NA; abundance: NA; CDR3aa: CASDGGMGNNEQFF; CDR3nt: TGTGCCAGCGACGGAGGGATGGGTAACAATGAGCAGTTCTTC
j_gene: TRBJ2-7; v_gene: TRBV5-4; d_gene: NA; abundance: few; CDR3aa: CASSLVSWGEQYF; CDR3nt: TGTGCCAGCAGCTTGGTTTCGTGGGGGGAGCAGTACTTC
j_gene: TRBJ1-4; v_gene: TRBV4-1; d_gene: TRBD1; abundance: few; CDR3aa: CASSYRQGEGEKLFF; CDR3nt: TGCGCCAGCAGCTACCGACAGGGGGAAGGAGAAAAACTGTTTTTT
j_gene: TRBJ2-1; v_gene: TRBV11-2; d_gene: NA; abundance: NA; CDR3aa: CASSSRGGEFPNNEQFF; CDR3nt: TGTGCCAGCAGCTCCCGGGGCGGGGAGTTTCCGAACAATGAGCAGTTCTTC
j_gene: TRBJ1-2; v_gene: TRBV5-1; d_gene: NA; abundance: NA; CDR3aa: CASSILGTNYGYTF; CDR3nt: TGCGCCAGTTCAATACTGGGCACCAACTATGGCTACACCTTC
j_gene: TRBJ2-2; v_gene: TRBV20-1; d_gene: TRBD2; abundance: few; CDR3aa: CSARDRTSGGIGELFF; CDR3nt: TGCAGTGCTAGAGACCGGACTAGCGGGGGAATAGGGGAGCTGTTTTTT
j_gene: TRBJ2-7; v_gene: TRBV20-1; d_gene: NA; abundance: few; CDR3aa: CSATRTQIPYEQYF; CDR3nt: TGCAGTGCTACCCGTACACAGATCCCCTACGAGCAGTACTTC
j_gene: TRBJ2-7; v_gene: TRBV10-2; d_gene: NA; abundance: NA; CDR3aa: CASNTGYEQYF; CDR3nt: TGCGCCAGCAATACAGGGTACGAGCAGTACTTC
j_gene: TRBJ2-1; v_gene: TRBV24-1; d_gene: NA; abundance: NA; CDR3aa: CATSDLDAGVNEQFF; CDR3nt: TGTGCCACCAGTGATTTGGACGCCGGGGTTAATGAGCAGTTCTTC
j_gene: TRBJ2-3; v_gene: TRBV20-1; d_gene: TRBD2; abundance: few; CDR3aa: CSAATSAGTDTQYF; CDR3nt: TGCAGTGCTGCTACTAGCGCAGGCACAGATACGCAGTATTTT
j_gene: TRBJ1-6; v_gene: TRBV5-1; d_gene: TRBD1; abundance: NA; CDR3aa: CASSLEGTGGVNSPLHF; CDR3nt: TGCGCCAGCAGCTTGGAGGGCACAGGGGGCGTTAATTCACCCCTCCACTTT
j_gene: TRBJ1-5; v_gene: TRBV18; d_gene: NA; abundance: few; CDR3aa: CASGPGRDQPQHF; CDR3nt: TGTGCCAGCGGGCCGGGGAGGGATCAGCCCCAGCATTTT
j_gene: TRBJ2-7; v_gene: TRBV7-6; d_gene: NA; abundance: few; CDR3aa: CASSLATGNYEQYF; CDR3nt: TGTGCCAGCAGCTTAGCCACAGGGAACTACGAGCAGTACTTC
j_gene: TRBJ2-2; v_gene: TRBV15; d_gene: TRBD2; abundance: NA; CDR3aa: CATSPLAGVDTGELFF; CDR3nt: TGTGCCACCAGCCCACTAGCGGGGGTGGACACCGGGGAGCTGTTTTTT
j_gene: TRBJ2-7; v_gene: TRBV6-5; d_gene: NA; abundance: few; CDR3aa: CASNRGSSYEQYF; CDR3nt: TGTGCCAGCAACCGGGGGAGCTCCTACGAGCAGTACTTC
j_gene: TRBJ2-1; v_gene: TRBV6-6; d_gene: NA; abundance: NA; CDR3aa: CASSSLTGSGNEQFF; CDR3nt: TGTGCCAGCAGTTCGTTGACTGGCTCTGGCAATGAGCAGTTCTTC
j_gene: TRBJ1-1; v_gene: TRBV7-3; d_gene: TRBD1; abundance: few; CDR3aa: CASSLRGGFTEAFF; CDR3nt: TGTGCCAGCAGCTTAAGAGGGGGCTTCACTGAAGCTTTCTTT
j_gene: TRBJ1-2; v_gene: TRBV6-6; d_gene: NA; abundance: NA; CDR3aa: CASSYRPSGGYTF; CDR3nt: TGTGCCAGCAGTTACAGACCGTCGGGCGGCTACACCTTC
j_gene: TRBJ2-3; v_gene: TRBV4-3; d_gene: NA; abundance: few; CDR3aa: CASSQDDGYTQYF; CDR3nt: TGCGCCAGCAGCCAAGATGATGGGTACACGCAGTATTTT
j_gene: TRBJ2-7; v_gene: TRBV28; d_gene: TRBD1; abundance: few; CDR3aa: CASSIQGQYEQYF; CDR3nt: TGTGCCAGCAGCATCCAGGGACAGTACGAGCAGTACTTC
j_gene: TRBJ2-6; v_gene: TRBV27; d_gene: NA; abundance: few; CDR3aa: CASTQWGRPSSGANVLTF; CDR3nt: TGTGCCAGCACCCAGTGGGGACGTCCGAGCTCTGGGGCCAACGTCCTGACTTTC